A single sample is the source of the 19 T cell receptor beta chains below, sequenced in a study of cytomegalovirus exposure and HLA in healthy donors. Use of 60 Vbeta and 13 Jbeta primers characterized the PCR. TCRdb's copy holds only in-frame clones and misses some; the assay was immunoSEQ multiplex PCR. Of around 140,000 clones listed, roughly 81% are singletons. The sequencing sample was made of PBMCs. The source is a female donor in good health and CMV-seronegative.

CDR3 region: CASSQVLGQLSDYGYTF. The CDR3 DNA follows: TGCGCCAGCAGCCAAGTCCTAGGACAGTTGTCGGACTATGGCTACACCTTC. The chain combines TRBV4-1 with TRBJ1-2; tentatively, D is TRBD1 (6 bases). The germline CDR1 and CDR2 sequences are MGHRA and YSYEKL. The V gene lost 1 base and the J gene lost 3 bases, with 18 bases spanning the gap. The CDR3 is 17 amino acids.

This clone has only a few counts. The V call is TRBV6-5, the J call TRBJ1-1, with D possibly matching TRBD1 (5 bases). V lost 6 bases and J 3 bases, leaving 14 bases between the germline ends. The germline V gene has CDR1 MNHEY and CDR2 SVGAGI. This CDR3 has 14 amino acids. The CDR3 DNA follows: TGTGCCAGCAGATCCATCGACAGCCACACTGAAGCTTTCTTT. It yields the protein CASRSIDSHTEAFF.

This chain joins TRBV6-4 and TRBJ2-4, with 11 nucleotides matching TRBD2. V lost 1 base to trimming and J lost 3 bases; unmatched junction nucleotides: 17. Germline CDR1 MRHNA, CDR2 SNTAGT. The CDR3 has 21 residues. The CDR3 sequence is CASSDLRIAGGNGRGKNIQYF. The CDR3 coding sequence is TGTGCCAGCAGTGACTTGCGGATAGCGGGGGGGAATGGTAGGGGCAAAAACATTCAGTACTTC.

This chain uses TRBV27 with TRBJ2-1; D is possibly TRBD2 (7 bases). The V and J ends lost 4 bases and 0 bases respectively, with 16 bases between them. The CDR3 is 17 residues long. The V gene's germline CDR1 is MNHEY and CDR2 SMNVEV (reference sequence). CDR3 coding DNA: TGTGCCAGCAGTTCAGTGGGGAGGGGGACCTCCTACAATGAGCAGTTCTTC. Its translation is CASSSVGRGTSYNEQFF.

The genes are TRBV25-1 and TRBJ1-6, with D possibly being TRBD1 (5 bases). The CDR3 has 16 residues. CDR1 and CDR2 from the germline V gene are MGHDK and SYGVNS. V dropped 0 bases and J dropped 9 bases, with 15 bases sitting between them. CDR3 region: CASSEYSGLEGSPLHF. CDR3 bases: TGTGCCAGCAGTGAATATTCGGGACTGGAGGGTTCACCCCTCCACTTT.

This clone has just a few counts. The chain employs TRBV6-4 and TRBJ1-1; D perhaps matches TRBD1 (6 bases). CDR1 MRHNA and CDR2 SNTAGT come from the germline V gene. CDR3 size: 13 residues. V was shortened by 2 bases and J by 5 bases, with 9 bases between the two germline ends. Here the CDR3 reads CASSDRGGTEAFF. As DNA, the CDR3 is TGTGCCAGCAGTGACAGGGGGGGGACTGAAGCTTTCTTT.

The gene calls are TRBV5-5 and TRBJ2-1, with no clear D. The CDR3 sequence is 12 residues long. Trimming pared 0 bases from V and 9 bases from J, leaving 7 bases between. Germline V gene data show CDR1 as SGHKS and CDR2 as YYEKEE (reference sequence). The CDR3 sequence: CASSLVSREQFF. The CDR3 coding sequence is TGTGCCAGCAGCTTGGTTTCTCGTGAGCAGTTCTTC.

The chain is built from TRBV27 and TRBJ2-1; TRBD2 matches 7 bases. J was trimmed by 7 bases and V by 2 bases; bases with no gene match: 5. The CDR3 has 14 residues. The V gene's germline CDR1 is MNHEY and CDR2 SMNVEV (reference sequence). The CDR3 DNA reads as TGTGCCAGCAGTTTAAGCGGGGCAAGGAATGAGCAGTTCTTC. It translates to CASSLSGARNEQFF.

The chain recombines TRBV28 with TRBJ1-5, with D uncertain. From germline, CDR1 is MDHEN and CDR2 SYDVKM. This CDR3 region has 16 residues. Trimming took 2 bases from V and 9 from J, leaving 20 bases between them. CDR3 sequence: CASSLTPGRRWRPQHF. Written as DNA, the CDR3 is TGTGCCAGCAGTTTAACCCCCGGCCGTCGTTGGAGGCCCCAGCATTTT.

This clone was observed a few times. The J gene is TRBJ2-2, the V gene TRBV28; TRBD1 agrees at 7 bases. V dropped 4 bases and J dropped 6; count of bases not matched to a gene: 5. The CDR3 is made up of 14 amino acids. Germline lookup yields CDR1 MDHEN and CDR2 SYDVKM. Here the CDR3 reads CASSSDRAAGELFF. The CDR3 bases are TGTGCCAGCAGTTCAGACAGGGCGGCCGGGGAGCTGTTTTTT.

This rearrangement joins TRBV5-5 to TRBJ1-6, with TRBD1 as a possible D gene (5 bases). Germline V lookup: CDR1 SGHKS, CDR2 YYEKEE (reference sequence). The CDR3 extends over 15 amino acids. The V end was cut by 2 bases, the J end by 2 bases, with 8 bases between. The CDR3 reads CASSLSGTYNSPLHF. The CDR3 bases are TGTGCCAGCAGCTTATCAGGGACCTATAATTCACCCCTCCACTTT.

The chain combines TRBV7-6 with TRBJ1-6; a possible D gene is TRBD1 (5 bases). V dropped 6 bases and J dropped 9 bases, with 12 bases sitting between them. The CDR3 contains 13 residues. Germline CDR1 SGHVS, CDR2 FNYEAQ. This CDR3 is CASRPAGSSPLHF. The CDR3 DNA sequence: TGTGCCAGCAGGCCTGCAGGGTCTTCACCCCTCCACTTT.

This clone has more than one count but fewer than ten. This sequence joins TRBV7-9 and TRBJ1-1; 8 bases agree with TRBD1. There are 14 residues in the CDR3. V lost 5 bases and J lost 3; bases outside the gene matches: 5. The germline gives CDR1 SEHNR, CDR2 FQNEAQ (reference sequence). CDR3 region: CASSARQGYTEAFF. The CDR3 DNA follows: TGTGCCAGCAGCGCCAGACAGGGGTACACTGAAGCTTTCTTT. The whole variable domain, remainder taken from reference TRBV7-9 and TRBJ1-1, is DTGVSQNPRHKITKRGQNVTFRCDPISEHNRLYWYRQTLGQGPEFLTYFQNEAQLEKSRLLSDRFSAERPKGSFSTLEIQRTEQGDSAMYLCASSARQGYTEAFFGQGTRLTVV.

The V and J genes are TRBV4-1 and TRBJ2-3; possible D gene TRBD2, 6 bases. The CDR3 runs 18 residues. Between the trimmed V and J ends, which lost 1 base and 3 bases, there was a span of 20 bases. Per the germline V gene, CDR1 is MGHRA and CDR2 is YSYEKL. For the CDR3, the DNA is TGCGCCAGCAGCCAAGTAATGGAGTTCGGAGGGGATACAGATACGCAGTATTTT. Protein: CASSQVMEFGGDTDTQYF.

This rearrangement joins TRBV27 to TRBJ1-2, with a weak D call TRBD1 (5 bases). Germline values: CDR1 MNHEY, CDR2 SMNVEV (reference sequence). The CDR3 runs to 14 residues. V gave up 6 bases and J gave up 7 bases, with 18 bases separating them. CDR3 sequence: CASRKEPRGAGYTF. The CDR3 DNA is TGTGCCAGCAGGAAGGAGCCTCGCGGGGCTGGCTACACCTTC.

The chain has TRBV5-6 and TRBJ1-5; 7 nucleotides align to TRBD1. V gave up 3 bases and J gave up 0 bases; unmatched junction bases: 3. The length of the CDR3 is 15 residues. Germline V gene data show CDR1 as SGHDT and CDR2 as YYEEEE. CDR3 amino acids: CASSWGTASNQPQHF. CDR3 DNA: TGTGCCAGCAGCTGGGGGACAGCTAGCAATCAGCCCCAGCATTTT.

This rearrangement joins TRBV6-6 to TRBJ1-1; no clear D. V was shortened by 3 bases and J by 3 bases, with 17 bases between the two germline ends. CDR1 and CDR2 from the germline V gene are MNHNY and SVGAGI (reference sequence). The CDR3 spans 16 residues. The DNA for the CDR3 is TGTGCCAGCAGTTATGTTTCGGGCGGGCGGGACACTGAAGCTTTCTTT. This translates into CASSYVSGGRDTEAFF.

This clone was observed a handful of times. This chain links TRBV19 with TRBJ1-1; 7 nucleotides line up with TRBD1. CDR3 length: 16 residues. Germline CDR1 reads LNHDA; CDR2 reads SQIVND (reference sequence). The junction had 8 bases not matched to a gene; V was cut back by 3 bases and J by 1 base. CDR3 sequence: CASSILTGRGNTEAFF. CDR3 bases: TGTGCCAGTAGTATCTTGACAGGGCGAGGGAACACTGAAGCTTTCTTT.

This clone was counted between two and nine times. Here the CDR3 DNA reads TGTGCCAGTAGTCGCACCGGGACAGGGGTCTACGAGCAGTACTTC. Amino acid sequence: CASSRTGTGVYEQYF. The V and J genes are TRBV19 and TRBJ2-7; 10 positions match TRBD1. Trimming removed 5 bases from V and 3 bases from J; junction bases left unmatched: 7. The germline V gene has CDR1 LNHDA and CDR2 SQIVND (reference sequence). The CDR3 is 15 amino acids.